This T cell receptor (beta chain) was observed in a study of blood T cell repertoires in COVID-19. As for the study in general: Nucleic acid was either cDNA or gDNA, and it came from T cells, B-cell-depleted T cells, or PBMCs.

V lost 7 bases, J lost 2 bases, and 13 bases stayed unmatched. This CDR3 comprises 17 residues. In germline, CDR1 is SNHLY, CDR2 FYNNEI. Enrolled through a virtual design, the participants were between roughly 18 and 89 years of age and came from 24 US areas. Recovered Cohort 3 donors showed two negative PCRs, clearance, or symptom resolution. Libraries were prepared by immunoSEQ multiplex PCR; TCRdb keeps only in-frame clonotypes and omits some of them. The sample lists some 400,000 clones, about nine tenths occurring once. The TCR originated in a woman aged 25 to 39 who had recovered from COVID-19. Sequencing used PBMCs or T cells enriched from blood (not recorded which). The chain combines TRBV2 with TRBJ2-1; TRBD1 aligns across 8 bases. The CDR3 DNA reads as TGTGCCAGCACCCCTTCCCGAGGACAGGGCCCCTACAATGAGCAGTTCTTC. This codes for CASTPSRGQGPYNEQFF.